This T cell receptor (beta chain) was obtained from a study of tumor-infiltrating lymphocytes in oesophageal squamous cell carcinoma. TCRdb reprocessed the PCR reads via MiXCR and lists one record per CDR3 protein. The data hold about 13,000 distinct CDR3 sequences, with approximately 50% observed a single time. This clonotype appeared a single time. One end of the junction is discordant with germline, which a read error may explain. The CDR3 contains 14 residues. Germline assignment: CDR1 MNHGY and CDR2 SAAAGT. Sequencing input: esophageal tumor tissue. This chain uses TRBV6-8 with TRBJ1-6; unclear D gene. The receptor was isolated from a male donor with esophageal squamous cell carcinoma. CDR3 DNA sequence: TGTGCCAGCAGTTACTCGAAAATCCCTTTTGAGCAGTTCTTT. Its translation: CASSYSKIPFEQFF.